This T cell receptor (beta chain) was obtained from a study of blood T cell repertoires in COVID-19 (TCRdb year 2020). Some background on the complete study: Samples from collaborators originated in the United States, Italy and Spain and spanned both the acute and convalescent phases of COVID-19. The prospective study material was composed of cDNA or gDNA derived from T cells, B-cell-depleted T cells, or PBMCs. The dataset comprised deeply sampled blood TCRbeta repertoires from subjects exposed to, actively infected with, or recovered from COVID-19. A freely available public database, intended as a resource for researchers studying the immune response to SARS-CoV-2, is where the repertoires were released. The samples were drawn from two sources: the first 160 participants of the ongoing ImmuneRACE study, and over 1,000 subjects contributed by 6 global collaborators. Nearly every sample came with metadata listing a de-identified subject ID, COVID-19 status, age in years and sex. HLA class I and class II types, where available, came from metadata supplied by the sample provider rather than from assay-based typing. Summary of the overall study and its limitations: The quantity of clinical and demographic metadata differed by source and by participant and was supplied without curation.

Details on this clone: The antigen it binds to is not known. Per-base quality was not reported, and no clone a single base away is much larger than it.

TCRbeta CDR3 regions were amplified from genomic DNA using the immunoSEQ Assay, a bias-controlled multiplex PCR. Per the source publication's procedure: The number of nucleated cells in each sample was estimated by amplification of reference gene primers within the assay. Sequence reads were collapsed and filtered to measure the absolute abundance of every unique TCRbeta CDR3 rearrangement. For each sample, productive Simpson clonality was calculated as the square root of Simpson's diversity index across productive rearrangements. TCRdb stores this immuneACCESS table with in-frame sequences only. Part of the clones is absent; in the studies checked, under half of the shortfall reflects unresolved V genes, and no reason is known for the rest. V and J calls and clone size are given by that table; D and trimming were obtained from the DNA. In all, the sample holds a few hundred thousand clones, and 88% of those were seen once. In total, the top ten clones hold about 4% of the sample.

Samples from volunteer blood donors who had recovered from COVID-19 were contributed by a second Seattle source. Collaborating institutions collected whole blood in K2EDTA tubes following their own protocols. Collaborator samples were shipped for TCRbeta analysis as frozen whole blood, isolated PBMCs, or DNA extracted from either sample type. The germline V gene encodes CDR1 KGHSH and CDR2 LQKENI. V and J are truncated by 0 bases and 2 bases respectively, leaving an intervening sequence of 8 bases. From the cysteine up to the phenylalanine, the CDR3 has a length of 14 residues. Of the read, only the CDR3 DNA is kept; its 42 bases are in frame from base 1.

The sequence derives from a man between 60 and 75 years old who had recovered from COVID-19. Recombination linked TRBV18 to TRBJ2-7, and the D gene may be TRBD1, 5 bases matching. Sequenced input: peripheral blood. This receptor carries the CDR3 CASSPPRQTYEQYF. The nucleotide sequence reads as follows: TGTGCCAGCTCACCACCCAGACAGACCTACGAGCAGTACTTC.